This T cell receptor beta chain stems from a study of shared T cell receptors in the human thymus. Sequenced by immunoSEQ multiplex PCR; TCRdb stores in-frame clones only, minus some. The table includes around 730,000 clones, approximately 85% detected once. Trimming stripped 4 bases from V and 4 bases from J, with 10 bases between. The CDR3 loop spans 13 amino acids. Per germline, CDR1 MNHNS and CDR2 SASEGT. This sample also belongs to another study, concerning human thymus T cells. That work states: Surgeons resected thymus tissue during corrective heart surgery. Related research described thymic repertoires that were highly overlapping among unrelated individuals.

The receptor's source is a girl in the first two years of life with a congenital heart defect. The sequenced sample consisted of thymocytes. V and J are TRBV6-1 and TRBJ1-1; D is unclear. The CDR3 region has the DNA TGTGCCAGCAGTGGTCGAGAGGGCACTGAAGCTTTCTTT. This sequence encodes CASSGREGTEAFF.